Below are 17 T cell receptor beta chains sequenced from a single sample in a study of response to subunit inactivated influenza vaccine. TCRdb called the RT-PCR reads again in MiXCR, with one record for every CDR3 protein. The repertoire consists of a few hundred thousand distinct CDR3 sequences, with around 13% occurring once and the leading ten covering 11%. This sample comprised PBMCs from blood, obtained 12 days after vaccination. The receptors derive from a man aged 50 to 60 who received an inactivated influenza vaccine.

CDR3 loop: CASSLRRLAVSTDTQYF. The CDR3 bases are TGTGCCAGCAGCCTCCGTCGATTAGCGGTTAGCACAGATACGCAGTATTTT. The chain links TRBV7-2 to TRBJ2-3, with D perhaps matching TRBD2 (6 bases). The CDR3 sequence is 17 residues long. Germline CDR1 reads SGHTA; CDR2 reads FQGNSA. The V end was cut by 5 bases, the J end by 0 bases, with 18 bases between.

There are a few counts of this clonotype. The chain uses TRBV20-1 and TRBJ2-7; D gene ambiguous. Germline-derived CDR1 and CDR2 are DFQATT and SNEGSKA (reference sequence). Trimming removed 4 bases at V and 1 base at J, with 14 bases between. This CDR3 is built from 14 residues. This CDR3 is CSANPPDGSYEQYF. DNA of the CDR3: TGCAGTGCTAACCCCCCGGACGGTTCCTACGAGCAGTACTTC.

V gene TRBV27 combines with J gene TRBJ2-1; D gene ambiguous. In germline, CDR1 is MNHEY, CDR2 SMNVEV (reference sequence). This CDR3 has 13 amino acids. The V gene lost 0 bases and the J gene lost 7 bases, with 7 bases spanning the gap. For the CDR3, the DNA is TGTGCCAGCAGTTTATCCGGGCGTAATGAGCAGTTCTTC. It codes for CASSLSGRNEQFF.

V is TRBV11-2 and J is TRBJ2-7; D is tentatively TRBD1 or TRBD2 (5 bases each). V lost 5 bases and J lost 0, with 17 bases in between. The CDR3 is made up of 16 amino acids. CDR1 and CDR2 from the germline V gene are SGHAT and FQNNGV. CDR3 in amino acids: CASSHRQLGGSYEQYF. Written as DNA, the CDR3 is TGTGCCAGCAGCCATCGACAGCTCGGAGGCTCCTACGAGCAGTACTTC. Looking up the rest from reference TRBV11-2 and TRBJ2-7 gives the full variable domain: EAGVAQSPRYKIIEKRQSVAFWCNPISGHATLYWYQQILGQGPKLLIQFQNNGVVDDSQLPKDRFSAERLKGVDSTLKIQPAKLEDSAVYLCASSHRQLGGSYEQYFGPGTRLTVT.

J is TRBJ2-7 and V is TRBV5-1; the D gene is possibly TRBD1 (6 bases). V shed 2 bases and J shed 1 base, with 10 bases lying between them. Germline CDR1 reads SGHRS; CDR2 reads YFSETQ. The CDR3 has 14 residues. The chain's CDR3 is CASSFRDTSYEQYF. The CDR3 DNA sequence: TGCGCCAGCAGCTTCCGGGACACGTCCTACGAGCAGTACTTC.

This clonotype was detected only a few times. The chain combines TRBV12-3 or TRBV12-4 with TRBJ2-2; D gene ambiguous. Between the trimmed V and J ends, which lost 0 bases and 6 bases, there was a span of 5 bases. CDR3 length: 13 amino acids. CDR3 loop: CASSLARAGELFF. CDR3 DNA sequence: TGTGCCAGCAGTTTAGCCCGGGCCGGGGAGCTGTTTTTT.

In this sample, this clonotype turned up a few times. This chain connects TRBV12-3 or TRBV12-4 to TRBJ2-4; TRBD2 agrees at 7 bases. CDR3 size: 16 residues. The ends lost 2 bases at V and 0 bases at J; junction bases unmatched: 4. The CDR3, as DNA: TGTGCCAGCAGTTTAAGACTAGCCTCAGCCAAAAACATTCAGTACTTC. It specifies CASSLRLASAKNIQYF.

The chain recombines TRBV7-8 with TRBJ2-3, with 9 bases fitting TRBD2. J lost 2 bases, V lost 8 bases, and 11 bases had no gene match. Germline V gene lookup returns CDR1 SGHVS and CDR2 FQNEAQ. This CDR3 spans 16 amino acids. The CDR3, as DNA: TGTGCCAGCGAGGCTAGCGGGGTGATAAACACAGATACGCAGTATTTT. This translates into CASEASGVINTDTQYF.

V usage is TRBV12-3 or TRBV12-4 and J usage is TRBJ2-2; D uncertain. Trimming removed 6 bases from V and 5 bases from J, with 13 bases in between. The CDR3 consists of 14 residues. The CDR3 protein is CASSPYSRTGELFF. The CDR3, as DNA: TGTGCCAGCAGCCCGTACAGTCGAACCGGGGAGCTGTTTTTT.

A word on this clonotype: Possible read error: a much larger clone is one base away. V usage is TRBV12-3 or TRBV12-4 and J usage is TRBJ1-2, with 8 positions matching TRBD1. V shed 10 bases and J 10 bases; nucleotides not matched to a gene: 20. This CDR3 comprises 15 residues. The CDR3 loop is CATSLNGQGLSIYTF. Here the CDR3 DNA reads TGTGCCACCAGCCTAAACGGACAGGGACTTTCCATCTACACCTTC.

This clonotype showed up many times. The V call is TRBV12-3 or TRBV12-4, the J call TRBJ2-3, with a tentative D call TRBD2 (6 bases). This CDR3 is built from 13 residues. Trimming removed 6 bases from V and 1 base from J, with 8 bases in between. CDR3 bases: TGTGCCAGCAGGACTAGTGGCACAGATACGCAGTATTTT. This sequence encodes CASRTSGTDTQYF.

The sample holds a few counts of this clonotype. V is TRBV6-2 or TRBV6-3 and J is TRBJ2-2; 11 bases line up with TRBD1. Losses at the gene ends were 7 bases for V and 6 bases for J; bases not matched to a gene: 19. CDR1 and CDR2 (germline): MNHEY, SVGEGT. This CDR3 has 19 residues. The CDR3 DNA reads as TGTGCCAGCACCGTTACATTGGGACAGGGGGAAAGATGGTCCGGGGAGCTGTTTTTT. This translates into CASTVTLGQGERWSGELFF.

In this sample, this clonotype turned up a few times. The CDR3 protein is CSVKGPDTQYF. The CDR3 nucleotides read TGCAGCGTAAAGGGTCCGGATACGCAGTATTTT. The rearrangement links TRBV29-1 to TRBJ2-3, with no clear D. CDR3 size: 11 residues. V was shortened by 6 bases and J by 6 bases, with 10 bases between the two germline ends. Germline CDR1 reads SQVTM; CDR2 reads ANQGSEA.

The chain couples TRBV11-2 to TRBJ2-5; D is unresolved. Germline loops: CDR1 SGHAT, CDR2 FQNNGV. This CDR3 is 12 amino acids long. The V and J ends lost 5 bases and 7 bases respectively, with 11 bases between them. CDR3: CASSPRMGTQYF. DNA for the CDR3: TGTGCCAGCAGCCCGAGGATGGGGACCCAGTACTTC.

This sequence joins TRBV10-3 and TRBJ2-2; 12 bases agree with TRBD2. Germline V gives CDR1 ENHRY, CDR2 SYGVKD. CDR3 length equals 17 residues. Germline trimming cut 1 base from V and 3 bases from J; bases unmatched to any gene: 3. The DNA for the CDR3 is TGTGCCATCAGTGAGTTCCGGACTAGCGGGGACACCGGGGAGCTGTTTTTT. This translates into CAISEFRTSGDTGELFF.

This clonotype was counted only a few times. This chain uses TRBV3-1 with TRBJ1-2, with 9 bases that match TRBD1. V was pared by 8 bases and J by 0 bases, with 7 bases of the junction left unmatched. Germline values: CDR1 LGHDT, CDR2 YNNKEL (reference sequence). The CDR3 runs 15 residues. CDR3: CASADRGAPNYGYTF. For the CDR3, the DNA is TGTGCCAGCGCGGACAGGGGCGCTCCTAACTATGGCTACACCTTC.

This clonotype showed up just a few times. The chain is built from TRBV5-4 and TRBJ2-2, with 14 positions matching TRBD2. This CDR3 is built from 21 residues. J was trimmed by 0 bases and V by 0 bases; bases with no gene match: 10. CDR1 is SGHNT and CDR2 is YYREEE in the germline V gene (reference sequence). As DNA, the CDR3 is TGTGCCAGCAGCTTGGCCTCGTGGGGACTAGCGGGAGTGACGAACACCGGGGAGCTGTTTTTT. It codes for CASSLASWGLAGVTNTGELFF. Using reference TRBV5-4 and TRBJ2-2 for the parts outside the CDR3, the full variable domain is ETGVTQSPTHLIKTRGQQVTLRCSSQSGHNTVSWYQQALGQGPQFIFQYYREEENGRGNFPPRFSGLQFPNYSSELNVNALELDDSALYLCASSLASWGLAGVTNTGELFFGEGSRLTVL.